This TCR beta chain derives from a study of cytomegalovirus exposure and HLA in healthy donors. Germline V gene data show CDR1 as SGHRS and CDR2 as YFSETQ. This CDR3 contains 12 residues. Trimming left V 6 bases short and J 5 bases short, with 11 bases between. Researchers ran the PCR with 60 Vbeta and 13 Jbeta primers. Sequencing used immunoSEQ multiplex PCR; TCRdb keeps in-frame clones, though not all of them. Of approximately 190,000 clones in the sample, approximately 78% were seen once. Sequencing input: PBMCs. This clonotype was obtained from a woman aged 18-29 years in good health and CMV-seronegative. This chain uses TRBV5-1 with TRBJ2-5, with D hard to call. Written as DNA, the CDR3 is TGCGCCAGCATGGTCGACGGGGAGACCCAGTACTTC. As protein: CASMVDGETQYF.